The sequence of this TCR beta chain was determined in a study of blood T cell repertoires in COVID-19. In germline, CDR1 is MNHEY, CDR2 SVGAGI. Trimming removed 5 bases at V and 9 bases at J, with 20 bases between. This CDR3 is built from 15 residues. The protocol was immunoSEQ multiplex PCR, while the TCRdb copy is restricted to in-frame clones and leaves out a portion. The data hold roughly 200,000 clones, with 85% to 90% observed a single time. This clone was counted ten times or more. The V call is TRBV6-5, the J call TRBJ2-1; TRBD2 might be the D (6 bases). Input material: peripheral blood. The clonotype was recovered from a man younger than 35 with active or convalescent COVID-19. The CDR3 here is CASSPGLEALVEQFF. CDR3 DNA: TGTGCCAGCAGTCCGGGACTCGAGGCCCTTGTTGAGCAGTTCTTC.